This TCR beta chain was identified during a study of memory CD4+ T cells and cytomegalovirus serostatus. This clone occurred a few times. The germline V and J ends were trimmed by 6 bases and 6 bases, with 13 bases remaining between them. Germline V lookup: CDR1 MNHNY, CDR2 SVGAGI (reference sequence). The CDR3 is 13 amino acids. The protocol was immunoSEQ multiplex PCR, while the TCRdb copy is restricted to in-frame clones and leaves out a portion. The sample includes fewer than 90,000 clones, roughly 80% seen only once; the top ten take just over 2.5%. Single viable CD3+CD4+CD8-CD45RO+ cells were sorted as the memory CD4+ T cells.

This clonotype originated in an adult in good health and CMV-seropositive. The chain recombines TRBV6-6 with TRBJ2-3, with D possibly being TRBD2 (6 bases). Sequenced sample: memory CD4+ T cells from blood. The CDR3 reads CASSRLEQDTQYF. The CDR3 DNA reads TGTGCCAGCAGCAGACTAGAGCAGGATACGCAGTATTTT.